This section outlines one TCR beta chain sequence together with its context. Its recognized antigen is unknown. No base-level quality is on record; no much larger clone is a single base apart. The Qiagen DNeasy kit was used to extract genomic DNA both from unsorted PBMCs and from the negatively selected CD4+ and CD8+ fractions. TCR beta CDR3 regions were subjected to amplification by immunoSEQ multiplex PCR with primers that anneal to V and J segments. A synthetic immune receptor repertoire was used to minimize amplification bias, and remaining bias was computationally removed after sequencing. The study's processing was this. Custom Python scripts were used to quantify repertoire diversity as the Shannon entropy index. The unsorted, CD4+ and CD8+ repertoires were each analyzed separately, with the exception of combined analyses, where CD4+ and CD8+ sequences were merged in silico. A clone was considered expanded if an increase in frequency of at least 2-fold after treatment relative to C1D1 was found, and a pseudocount of 0.5 was applied to clones undetected at baseline. Clones with 0 or 1 copy at C1D1 were classified as singleton clones, and clones with 2 or more copies were classified as non-singleton clones. By matching protein sequences in sorted samples from the same patient, clones expanded in unsorted samples were annotated as CD4+, CD8+ or unknown. Wilcoxon tests on paired samples were used to test changes in diversity from C1D1 to C4D1. Entries here come from immuneACCESS through TCRdb and include only in-frame sequences with V and J called. Some clones fail to appear in such tables; in the studies checked, an unresolved V gene covers under half of the shortfall, and the cause of the remainder is unknown. V and J calls and clone size follow that table, whereas D and trimming were derived from the DNA. The sample contains about 20,000 clones, 84% of them found a single time. The ten largest clones take up around 7% of the sample.

Interpreted using the paper, the time point label stands for: cycle 4 day 1 (C4D1), after less than seven weeks of nivolumab. Every trial patient had relapsed following autologous stem cell transplantation, and prior brentuximab vedotin exposure was what differed among cohorts A, B and C. Using a Miltenyi CD8+ T cell isolation kit, CD8+ T cells were purified from thawed PBMCs through magnetic negative selection. The trial cohort was composed of around 60 patients with relapsed/refractory classical Hodgkin lymphoma, for whom complete response, partial response or progressive disease was recorded as best overall response. Trial patients were treated with single-agent nivolumab in the multi-cohort phase II CheckMate 205 trial. An independent review committee assessed best overall response using the 2007 International Working Group response criteria. Trial PBMCs were collected just before the start of nivolumab (C1D1) and during therapy at cycle 2 day 1 and cycle 4 day 1. After peripheral blood was drawn into 8 mL Vacutainer Cell Preparation Tubes, PBMCs were isolated by centrifugation and then cryopreserved. Purified CD4+ and CD8+ fractions were prepared only for cases where an additional PBMC sample was available. Magnetically labelled cells were depleted on LS columns in a quadroMACS separator, and the flow-through was collected as the purified fraction.

This sample is drawn from a study of PD-1 blockade in classical Hodgkin lymphoma (TCRdb year 2020). Regarding the study in general: Nivolumab dosing was 3 mg/kg intravenously every 2 weeks, continuing until either disease progression or unacceptable toxicity. The study used CyTOF and TCR beta sequencing to define a peripheral blood immune signature of response to PD-1 blockade in classical Hodgkin lymphoma.

Based on the germline V gene, the CDR1 and CDR2 sequences are MDHEN and SYDVKM. From its cysteine to its phenylalanine, the CDR3 spans 17 amino acids. Only the CDR3 part of the read is kept: 51 bases, read in frame from the first base. The germline V and J ends show losses of 2 bases and 1 base respectively, and no gene match explains 9 bases of the junction. Broad study findings and their caveats: A significant rise by C4D1 was seen in CD4+ but not CD8+ TCR diversity (p=0.0027 vs p=0.16), with the rise being most apparent in complete responders (p=0.02). Baseline diversity similar to that of newly diagnosed patients was observed in trial patients achieving complete response, whereas significantly lower diversity was observed in partial responders and progressors. Diversity was lower in patients who began nivolumab less than 1 year after ASCT, so these patients were left out of later analyses to avoid confounding by immune reconstitution. Baseline TCR diversity was reported as lower in newly diagnosed patients than in healthy donors, and lower still in relapsed/refractory patients. The study covered only a single clinical trial cohort, and the causes of the repertoire differences, possibly disease activity or prior therapy, were still not defined.

The chain employs TRBV28 and TRBJ2-5, with 8 middle bases fitting TRBD2. Source: CD8+ T cells from blood, taken before the fourth cycle of nivolumab. This clonotype originated in a human donor with classical Hodgkin lymphoma. Here is the DNA: TGTGCCAGCAGTTTACCCGAAATTACTAGCGGCCAAGAGACCCAGTACTTC. Translated, it reads CASSLPEITSGQETQYF. The full variable domain, with segments outside the CDR3 supplied by the reference TRBV28 and TRBJ2-5 proteins, appears as DVKVTQSSRYLVKRTGEKVFLECVQDMDHENMFWYRQDPGLGLRLIYFSYDVKMKEKGDIPEGYSVSREKKERFSLILESASTNQTSMYLCASSLPEITSGQETQYFGPGTRLLVL.